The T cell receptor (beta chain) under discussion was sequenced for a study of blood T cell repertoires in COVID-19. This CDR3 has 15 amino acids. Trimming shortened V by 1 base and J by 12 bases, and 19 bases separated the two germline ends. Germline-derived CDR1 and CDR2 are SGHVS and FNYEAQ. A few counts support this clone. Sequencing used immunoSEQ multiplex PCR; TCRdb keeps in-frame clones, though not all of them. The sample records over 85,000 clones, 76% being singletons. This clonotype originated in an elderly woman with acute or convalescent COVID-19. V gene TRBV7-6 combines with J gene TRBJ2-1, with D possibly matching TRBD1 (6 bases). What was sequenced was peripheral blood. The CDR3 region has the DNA TGTGCCAGCAGCTTAGGTCGGAATAGGGACACAACGCAGTTCTTC. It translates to CASSLGRNRDTTQFF.